One T cell receptor beta chain is described in this entry. As yet, its antigen is unknown. As the method for making TCR beta libraries, quantitative 5'-RACE with molecular barcodes was used. Via MiXCR, TCRdb re-called the 5' RACE reads, giving one row per CDR3 protein. The sample has over 700,000 distinct CDR3 sequences, 15% to 20% seen once. Germline V gene data show CDR1 as SGHRS and CDR2 as YFSETQ. With V trimmed by 0 bases and J by 3 bases, 9 bases remained unmatched. The CDR3 is 18 amino acids. This record belongs to a study of CD8 T cells in ankylosing spondylitis. Study-wide results and caveats: Clones linked to disease, bearing a CD8+ phenotype, were relatively rare in peripheral blood. A number of the motif variants had already been described in reactive arthritis synovial fluid and blood. Blood of patients with ankylosing spondylitis appeared to be characterized by a TCR beta motif of about 8 highly homologous variants. Disease-linked clones were reportedly significantly enriched in matched ankylosing spondylitis synovial fluid.

This chain links TRBV5-1 with TRBJ2-3; 11 nucleotides align to TRBD2. This receptor was identified in a male donor with ankylosing spondylitis. Sequenced input: blood, either unsorted or a sorted T cell fraction (not recorded which). CDR3 region: CASSLGATSGSTTDTQYF. As DNA, the CDR3 is TGCGCCAGCAGCTTGGGGGCTACTAGCGGGAGTACTACAGATACGCAGTATTTT.